These 6 T cell receptor beta chains were all obtained from the same sample, sequenced in a study of shared clonotypes between healthy human individuals (dated by TCRdb to the early 2020s). The receptor library was made with the immunoSEQ multiplex PCR assay. TCRdb took this table from immuneACCESS and kept in-frame rearrangements with V and J called. Such tables lack part of the clones; where checked against another copy, unresolved V genes explain under half of the gap, and the rest is unexplained. The sample profile shows roughly 2 million clones; 95% of them were found once. The ten largest clonotypes hold 0.1% to 0.15% of the sample. Material: naive CD4+ T cells sorted from blood. Explained via the paper, the cell subset or site label denotes: CD45RA+ positively selected. The receptors come from a man aged 18 to 30 in good health.

In regard to this clone: Other DNA sequences in this sample translate to the same CDR3. The chain links TRBV7-3 to TRBJ2-2; no clear D. The CDR3 is made up of 12 amino acids. Germline lookup yields CDR1 SGHTA and CDR2 FQGTGA. The V end lost 5 bases, the J end lost 2 bases, and 3 bases lay between the germline ends. CDR3 residues: CASSRNTGELFF. The CDR3 nucleotides read TGTGCCAGCAGCAGAAACACCGGGGAGCTGTTTTTT.

The chain joins TRBV10-3 to TRBJ2-7; 7 nucleotides agree with TRBD2. The CDR3 totals 14 residues. With 6 bases clipped from V and 3 bases from J, the junction kept 8 bases outside the gene matches. Per the germline V gene, CDR1 is ENHRY and CDR2 is SYGVKD. The CDR3 region has the DNA TGTGCCATCAGGGAGCGGGGAGAAGGCTACGAGCAGTACTTC. This translates into CAIRERGEGYEQYF.

V usage is TRBV18 and J usage is TRBJ1-5; a possible D gene is TRBD1 (6 bases). The CDR3 loop spans 19 amino acids. Trimming left V 2 bases short and J 3 bases short, with 23 bases between. CDR1 KGHSH and CDR2 LQKENI come from the germline V gene. The CDR3: CASSPRGAGSTFFNQPQHF. As DNA, the CDR3 is TGTGCCAGCTCACCAAGGGGGGCAGGGTCTACTTTCTTCAATCAGCCCCAGCATTTT.

The V call is TRBV28, the J call TRBJ2-2; D call uncertain. Germline lookup yields CDR1 MDHEN and CDR2 SYDVKM. V was clipped by 4 bases and J by 4 bases, with 13 bases between them. CDR3 length: 15 amino acids. For the CDR3, the DNA is TGTGCCAGCAGTTCGGGTCAGGAATTCACCGGGGAGCTGTTTTTT. Amino acids: CASSSGQEFTGELFF.

CDR3 sequence reads: CASSQYGTGDNSPLHF. CDR3 nucleotides: TGCGCCAGCAGCCAGTACGGGACAGGGGATAATTCACCCCTCCACTTT. The chain links TRBV4-1 to TRBJ1-6; TRBD1 agrees at 10 bases. Germline values: CDR1 MGHRA, CDR2 YSYEKL. This CDR3 spans 16 amino acids. Unmatched junction bases numbered 4, after V lost 3 bases and J lost 5 bases.

Only one count was recorded for this clone. V usage is TRBV6-1 and J usage is TRBJ1-2; tentative D call: TRBD1 (5 bases). The CDR3 sequence is 15 residues long. The germline V gene encodes CDR1 MNHNS and CDR2 SASEGT. Trimming shortened V by 3 bases and J by 7 bases, and 18 bases separated the two germline ends. CDR3 loop: CASSDSGFGAGGYTF. The CDR3 DNA reads as TGTGCCAGCAGTGATTCGGGTTTCGGGGCTGGTGGCTACACCTTC.